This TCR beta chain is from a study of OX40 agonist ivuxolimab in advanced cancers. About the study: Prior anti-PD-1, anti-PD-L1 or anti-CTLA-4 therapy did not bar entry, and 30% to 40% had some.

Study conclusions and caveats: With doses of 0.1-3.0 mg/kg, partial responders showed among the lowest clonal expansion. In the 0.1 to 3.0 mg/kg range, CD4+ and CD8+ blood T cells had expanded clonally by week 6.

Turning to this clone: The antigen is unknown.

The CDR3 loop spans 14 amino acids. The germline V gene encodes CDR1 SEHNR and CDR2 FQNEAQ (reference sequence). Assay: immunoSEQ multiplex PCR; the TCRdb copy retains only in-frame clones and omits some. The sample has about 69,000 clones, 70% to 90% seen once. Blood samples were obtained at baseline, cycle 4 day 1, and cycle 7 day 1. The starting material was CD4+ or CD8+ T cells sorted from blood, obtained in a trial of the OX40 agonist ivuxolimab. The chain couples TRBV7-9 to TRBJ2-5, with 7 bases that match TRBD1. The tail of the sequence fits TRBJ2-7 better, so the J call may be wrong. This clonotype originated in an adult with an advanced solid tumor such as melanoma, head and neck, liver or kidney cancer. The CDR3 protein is CASSPQGQSYEQYF. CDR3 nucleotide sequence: TGTGCCAGCAGCCCGCAGGGACAGTCCTACGAGCAGTACTTC.